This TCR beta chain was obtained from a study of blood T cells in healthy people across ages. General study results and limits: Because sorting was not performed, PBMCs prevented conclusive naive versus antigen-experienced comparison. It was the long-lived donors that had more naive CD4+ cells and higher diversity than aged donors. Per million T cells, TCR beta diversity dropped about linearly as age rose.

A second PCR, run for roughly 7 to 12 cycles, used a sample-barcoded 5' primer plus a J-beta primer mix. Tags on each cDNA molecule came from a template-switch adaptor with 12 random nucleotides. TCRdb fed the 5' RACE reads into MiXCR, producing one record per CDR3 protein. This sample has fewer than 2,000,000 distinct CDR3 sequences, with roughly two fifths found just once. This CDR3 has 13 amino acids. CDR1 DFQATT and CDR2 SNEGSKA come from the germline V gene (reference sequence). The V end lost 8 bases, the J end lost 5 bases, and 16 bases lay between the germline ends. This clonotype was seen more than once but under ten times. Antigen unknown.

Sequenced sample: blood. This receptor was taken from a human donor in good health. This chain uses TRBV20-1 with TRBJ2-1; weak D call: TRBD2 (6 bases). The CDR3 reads CSLGRDHNNEQFF. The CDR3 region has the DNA TGCAGTTTAGGGCGGGACCACAACAATGAGCAGTTCTTC.